The 31 T cell receptor beta chains below come from one sample, sequenced in a study of T cells after yellow fever vaccination. Using its own MiXCR run on the 5' RACE reads, TCRdb lists one record per CDR3 protein. The table has more than 65,000 distinct CDR3 sequences, 5.9% seen once. The sample consisted of CD4+ T cells sorted from PBMCs, taken around 15 days after the first yellow fever vaccination. These receptors were taken from a young man who received the YFV17D yellow fever vaccine.

This clonotype counts as medium-sized. The chain combines TRBV5-1 with TRBJ2-2, with D uncertain. Germline V CDR1 and CDR2: SGHRS, YFSETQ. Between the trimmed V and J ends, which lost 0 bases and 4 bases, there was a span of 4 bases. The CDR3 is 13 residues long. The CDR3 DNA follows: TGCGCCAGCAGCTTGGCGTCCACCGGGGAGCTGTTTTTT. Protein: CASSLASTGELFF.

This clonotype was counted many times. V gene TRBV19 combines with J gene TRBJ2-3; either TRBD1 or TRBD2 may supply D (7 bases each). Looked up from germline, CDR1 is LNHDA and CDR2 is SQIVND (reference sequence). V shed 4 bases and J shed 6 bases, with 17 bases lying between them. The CDR3 covers 15 residues. The DNA for the CDR3 is TGTGCCAGTAGTACCCAGGGGGGGCGCCCCGATACGCAGTATTTT. It translates to CASSTQGGRPDTQYF.

On this clonotype: A read error is possible here, since a much larger clone lies one base away. The J gene is TRBJ1-4, the V gene TRBV5-1; D is unclear. CDR1 and CDR2 (germline): SGHRS, YFSETQ. The CDR3 length is 15 residues. The CDR3 sequence is CTSSSRGATNEKLFF. In nucleotides, the CDR3 is TGCACCAGCAGCTCCCGGGGAGCAACTAATGAAAAACTGTTTTTT. Full variable domain (remainder filled in from reference TRBV5-1 and TRBJ1-4): KAGVTQTPRYLIKTRGQQVTLSCSPISGHRSVSWYQQTPGQGLQFLFEYFSETQRNKGNFPGRFSGRQFSNSRSEMNVSTLELGDSALYLCTSSSRGATNEKLFFGSGTQLSVL.

This clonotype was found many times. V gene TRBV6-1 combines with J gene TRBJ1-1, with D possibly matching TRBD1 (5 bases). This CDR3 region has 14 residues. The germline gives CDR1 MNHNS, CDR2 SASEGT. V was pared by 2 bases and J by 0 bases, with 7 bases between. In DNA, the CDR3 is TGTGCCAGCAGTGAAAACAGGATGAACACTGAAGCTTTCTTT. Encoded protein: CASSENRMNTEAFF.

This clonotype occurred many times. The V and J genes are TRBV10-2 and TRBJ1-5; TRBD1 agrees at 10 bases. This CDR3 has 16 residues. The germline V gene encodes CDR1 WSHSY and CDR2 SAAADI. V gave up 5 bases and J gave up 5 bases; unmatched junction bases: 9. Here the CDR3 reads CASSQSDRGPYQPQHF. The CDR3 nucleotides read TGCGCCAGCAGTCAATCCGACAGGGGGCCGTATCAGCCCCAGCATTTT.

This clonotype was counted many times. This sequence joins TRBV20-1 and TRBJ1-1, with D possibly TRBD1 on 5 matching bases. CDR1 is DFQATT and CDR2 is SNEGSKA in the germline V gene (reference sequence). The V end was cut by 5 bases, the J end by 1 base, with 11 bases between. This CDR3 has 13 residues. CDR3 residues: CSAPGTGNTEAFF. In nucleotides, the CDR3 is TGCAGTGCTCCCGGGACGGGGAACACTGAAGCTTTCTTT.

This clonotype was seen many times. This rearrangement joins TRBV7-2 to TRBJ2-4; D remains unclear. The germline gives CDR1 SGHTA, CDR2 FQGNSA. V was clipped by 5 bases and J by 5 bases, with 16 bases between them. This CDR3 is built from 15 residues. Written as DNA, the CDR3 is TGTGCCAGCAGCGTCCAGTGGGGTTTCGAAAACATTCAGTACTTC. As protein: CASSVQWGFENIQYF. The whole variable domain, filled in from reference TRBV7-2 and TRBJ2-4, reads GAGVSQSPSNKVTEKGKDVELRCDPISGHTALYWYRQSLGQGLEFLIYFQGNSAPDKSGLPSDRFSAERTGGSVSTLTIQRTQQEDSAVYLCASSVQWGFENIQYFGAGTRLSVL.

This clonotype came up many times. CDR3 loop: CASSPGAGVQPQHF. CDR3 nucleotide sequence: TGTGCCAGCAGTCCAGGGGCAGGGGTTCAGCCCCAGCATTTT. This chain joins TRBV6-5 and TRBJ1-5, with D maybe TRBD1 (6 bases). The CDR3 extends over 14 amino acids. V dropped 5 bases and J dropped 6 bases, with 14 bases sitting between them. Germline values: CDR1 MNHEY, CDR2 SVGAGI.

This clonotype has a count of ten or more. The chain uses TRBV6-2 or TRBV6-3 and TRBJ1-4, with 10 bases lining up with TRBD1. The germline CDR1 and CDR2 sequences are MNHEY and SVGEGT. The ends lost 7 bases at V and 5 bases at J; junction bases unmatched: 1. This CDR3 region has 13 residues. CDR3 bases: TGTGCCAGCACGGGACAGGGGAATGAAAAACTGTTTTTT. Amino acids: CASTGQGNEKLFF.

This clonotype has at least ten counts. The chain joins TRBV5-8 to TRBJ2-2; 7 nucleotides agree with TRBD1. CDR3 size: 16 residues. With V trimmed by 4 bases and J by 5 bases, 11 bases remained unmatched. Per the germline V gene, CDR1 is SGHTS and CDR2 is YDEGEE. DNA for the CDR3: TGTGCCAGCAGCAAAGGGACAGAGGGTGGAACCGGGGAGCTGTTTTTT. Its translation is CASSKGTEGGTGELFF. The variable domain in full, completed from reference TRBV5-8 and TRBJ2-2, reads EAGVTQSPTHLIKTRGQQATLRCSPISGHTSVYWYQQALGLGLQFLLWYDEGEERNRGNFPPRFSGRQFPNYSSELNVNALELEDSALYLCASSKGTEGGTGELFFGEGSRLTVL.

This clonotype showed up many times. The chain employs TRBV14 and TRBJ2-7; TRBD1 matches 7 bases. This CDR3 has 14 amino acids. The V gene end was trimmed by 1 base and the J gene end by 5 bases; junction bases not matched to a gene: 5. Germline V gene sequence: CDR1 SGHDN, CDR2 FVKESK. The CDR3 region has the DNA TGTGCCAGCAGCCAAGTAGGCAGGGGGAACGAGCAGTACTTC. This codes for CASSQVGRGNEQYF.

This clonotype has a count of ten or more. The CDR3 sequence is CASRDGTLDGYTF. The CDR3, as DNA: TGCGCCAGCAGGGACGGGACGTTGGATGGCTACACCTTC. The chain carries TRBV5-1 and TRBJ1-2; D possibly corresponds to TRBD1 (5 bases). Germline values: CDR1 SGHRS, CDR2 YFSETQ. Trimming cost V 5 bases and J 6 bases, with 14 bases left between them. The CDR3 has 13 residues. Full variable domain (missing parts from reference TRBV5-1 and TRBJ1-2): KAGVTQTPRYLIKTRGQQVTLSCSPISGHRSVSWYQQTPGQGLQFLFEYFSETQRNKGNFPGRFSGRQFSNSRSEMNVSTLELGDSALYLCASRDGTLDGYTFGSGTRLTVV.

This clonotype was detected many times. V and J are TRBV5-6 and TRBJ2-3, with unresolved D. Trimming stripped 0 bases from V and 4 bases from J, with 9 bases between. The germline V gene encodes CDR1 SGHDT and CDR2 YYEEEE. This CDR3 region has 14 residues. CDR3 amino acids: CASSLDRIPDTQYF. As DNA, the CDR3 is TGTGCCAGCAGCTTGGATAGAATACCAGATACGCAGTATTTT.

The CDR3 reads CSALGGAGTEAFF. The CDR3 coding sequence is TGCAGTGCCCTAGGGGGCGCCGGCACTGAAGCTTTCTTT. This sequence joins TRBV20-1 and TRBJ1-1; 7 positions match TRBD1. V lost 6 bases and J lost 4; bases outside the gene matches: 8. The CDR3 runs 13 residues. Germline values: CDR1 DFQATT, CDR2 SNEGSKA (reference sequence).

This clonotype was seen at least ten times. This chain joins TRBV5-1 and TRBJ2-5; TRBD1 matches 10 bases. Germline-derived CDR1 and CDR2 are SGHRS and YFSETQ. This CDR3 region has 16 residues. V was pared by 2 bases and J by 4 bases, with 8 bases of the junction left unmatched. The CDR3 protein is CASSFRDRGVVETQYF. The CDR3 nucleotides are TGCGCCAGCAGCTTCCGGGACAGGGGCGTTGTAGAGACCCAGTACTTC.

At least ten counts were recorded for this clonotype. The chain is built from TRBV12-3 or TRBV12-4 and TRBJ1-5, with TRBD1 matching over 9 bases. The CDR3 runs 16 residues. Trimming removed 5 bases from V and 4 bases from J; junction bases left unmatched: 9. CDR3 coding DNA: TGTGCCAGCAGTCCCGACAGGGACAGGGATAATCAGCCCCAGCATTTT. Amino acids: CASSPDRDRDNQPQHF.

This clonotype was seen many times. J is TRBJ2-7 and V is TRBV20-1, with D perhaps matching TRBD2 (5 bases). Germline CDR1 reads DFQATT; CDR2 reads SNEGSKA (reference sequence). With 2 bases removed from V and 0 bases from J, the gap between germline ends came to 14 bases. This CDR3 contains 15 residues. CDR3 residues: CSARPGLLSSYEQYF. CDR3 DNA sequence: TGCAGTGCTAGACCCGGACTGTTGAGCTCCTACGAGCAGTACTTC.

This clonotype was detected ten times or more. The CDR3 protein is CASTHTGELFF. CDR3 in DNA: TGTGCCAGTACGCACACCGGGGAGCTGTTTTTT. The rearrangement links TRBV5-6 to TRBJ2-2; D gene ambiguous. This CDR3 has 11 residues. The V end was cut by 8 bases, the J end by 3 bases, with 5 bases between. CDR1 is SGHDT, CDR2 YYEEEE, per germline.

This clonotype has a count of ten or more. The rearrangement joins TRBV2 to TRBJ2-4; 14 bases match TRBD2. The length of the CDR3 is 22 residues. V lost 0 bases to trimming and J lost 0 bases; unmatched junction nucleotides: 13. CDR1 and CDR2 (germline): SNHLY, FYNNEI. DNA for the CDR3: TGTGCCAGCAGTGAAGCGCTGAGGACTAGCGGGGGGCGCACACTAGCCAAAAACATTCAGTACTTC. This encodes CASSEALRTSGGRTLAKNIQYF.

This clonotype was picked up many times. The J gene is TRBJ1-4, the V gene TRBV11-2; the D is unclear. V gave up 5 bases and J gave up 8 bases, with 6 bases separating them. The CDR3 covers 11 residues. Germline V gene lookup returns CDR1 SGHAT and CDR2 FQNNGV. As DNA, the CDR3 is TGTGCCAGCAGCCACGGCGAAAAACTGTTTTTT. The encoded protein is CASSHGEKLFF.

This clonotype was detected ten times or more. The chain uses TRBV5-1 and TRBJ2-6; D not resolved. With 3 bases removed from V and 3 bases from J, the gap between germline ends came to 10 bases. CDR1 and CDR2 from the germline V gene are SGHRS and YFSETQ. The CDR3 extends over 15 amino acids. The CDR3 reads CASSSKLSGANVLTF. In DNA, the CDR3 is TGCGCCAGCAGCTCGAAGTTGAGTGGGGCCAACGTCCTGACTTTC.

This clonotype was seen at least ten times. The chain employs TRBV7-2 and TRBJ2-2; TRBD1 or TRBD2 may be the D gene (7 bases each). The CDR3 runs to 15 residues. V lost 5 bases and J lost 3, with 13 bases in between. The V gene's germline CDR1 is SGHTA and CDR2 FQGNSA. CDR3 in amino acids: CASSRQGGDTGELFF. The CDR3 nucleotides are TGTGCCAGCAGCAGACAGGGAGGGGACACCGGGGAGCTGTTTTTT.

This clonotype appeared many times. The J gene is TRBJ2-1, the V gene TRBV18, with D possibly being TRBD2 (5 bases). The CDR3 is 17 amino acids. V lost 1 base, J lost 0 bases, and 13 bases lay in between. CDR1 and CDR2 from the germline V gene are KGHSH and LQKENI. CDR3 in amino acids: CASSPRPAASSYNEQFF. The CDR3, as DNA: TGTGCCAGCTCACCACGTCCAGCGGCCAGCTCCTACAATGAGCAGTTCTTC.

The sample holds many counts of this clonotype. The rearrangement uses TRBV15 and TRBJ1-4, with 7 nucleotides matching TRBD1. This CDR3 comprises 14 residues. Trimming at V came to 3 bases and at J to 8 bases, leaving 6 bases not matched to a gene. Germline CDR1 LNHNV, CDR2 YYDKDF (reference sequence). The chain's CDR3 is CATSSGTVREKLFF. The CDR3 nucleotides are TGTGCCACCAGCAGCGGGACAGTTCGGGAAAAACTGTTTTTT.

This clonotype was seen ten or more times. The chain is built from TRBV5-1 and TRBJ1-6, with D perhaps matching TRBD1 (5 bases). Trimming removed 5 bases from V and 7 bases from J, with 16 bases in between. Germline loops: CDR1 SGHRS, CDR2 YFSETQ. This CDR3 is 15 amino acids long. The DNA of the CDR3 is TGCGCCAGCAGTCAGGGATCTAGAGGGAATTCACCCCTCCACTTT. Translating gives CASSQGSRGNSPLHF.

At least ten counts were recorded for this clonotype. The rearrangement uses TRBV7-9 and TRBJ2-1; 9 bases match TRBD2. The CDR3 loop spans 15 amino acids. CDR1 is SEHNR and CDR2 is FQNEAQ in the germline V gene (reference sequence). With V trimmed by 2 bases and J by 8 bases, 7 bases remained unmatched. The CDR3 region has the DNA TGTGCCAGCAGCTTAACAGCGGGGGGCCCCGATGAGCAGTTCTTC. This codes for CASSLTAGGPDEQFF.

This clonotype occurred many times. The chain couples TRBV27 to TRBJ2-3; 10 bases fit TRBD1. Unmatched junction bases numbered 5, after V lost 3 bases and J lost 8 bases. The germline V gene has CDR1 MNHEY and CDR2 SMNVEV (reference sequence). The CDR3 extends over 14 amino acids. The CDR3 region has the DNA TGTGCCAGCAGTTTGGGACAGGGGTTGGGTACGCAGTATTTT. Translating it yields CASSLGQGLGTQYF.

This clonotype showed up many times. V usage is TRBV12-3 or TRBV12-4 and J usage is TRBJ2-1, with D maybe TRBD2 (5 bases). This CDR3 spans 14 amino acids. Trimming shortened V by 3 bases and J by 7 bases, and 13 bases separated the two germline ends. DNA for the CDR3: TGTGCCAGCAGTTTCCGACGGAGGCGGAATGAGCAGTTCTTC. Residues: CASSFRRRRNEQFF.

This clonotype was counted many times. The rearrangement uses TRBV7-6 and TRBJ2-1, with 7 bases matching TRBD1. With 2 bases clipped from V and 7 bases from J, the junction kept 8 bases outside the gene matches. This CDR3 spans 15 amino acids. Germline V lookup: CDR1 SGHVS, CDR2 FNYEAQ. The CDR3 DNA is TGTGCCAGCAGCTTAACGGGCAGGGGGAGAAATGAGCAGTTCTTC. Translating it yields CASSLTGRGRNEQFF.

This clonotype was counted many times. The chain recombines TRBV25-1 with TRBJ1-1, with D tentatively TRBD1 (5 bases). V lost 0 bases to trimming and J lost 12 bases, with 14 bases between them. The CDR3 has 13 amino acids. Germline V gene sequence: CDR1 MGHDK, CDR2 SYGVNS. In DNA form, the CDR3 reads TGTGCCAGCAGTGAATATAGTCCGGGGGGTACTTTCTTT. Its protein product is CASSEYSPGGTFF.

In this sample, this clonotype turned up many times. The chain uses TRBV9 and TRBJ2-5, with 9 bases lining up with TRBD1. The junction had 4 bases not matched to a gene; V was cut back by 2 bases and J by 2 bases. The CDR3 totals 15 residues. CDR1 and CDR2 (germline): SGDLS, YYNGEE. The chain's CDR3 is CASSVLGTGQETQYF. For the CDR3, the DNA is TGTGCCAGCAGCGTTCTCGGGACAGGGCAAGAGACCCAGTACTTC.